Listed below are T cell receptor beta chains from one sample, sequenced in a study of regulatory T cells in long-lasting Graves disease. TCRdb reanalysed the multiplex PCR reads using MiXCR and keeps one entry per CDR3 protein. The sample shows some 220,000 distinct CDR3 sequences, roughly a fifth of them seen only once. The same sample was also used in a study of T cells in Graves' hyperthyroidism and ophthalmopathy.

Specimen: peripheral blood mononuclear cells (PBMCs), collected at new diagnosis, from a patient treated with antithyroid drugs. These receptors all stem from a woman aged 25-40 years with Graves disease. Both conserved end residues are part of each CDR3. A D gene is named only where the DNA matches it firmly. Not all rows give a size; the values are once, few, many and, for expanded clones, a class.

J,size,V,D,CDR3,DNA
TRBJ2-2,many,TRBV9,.,CASSERGGGAAGELFF,TGTGCCAGCAGCGAAAGAGGGGGGGGGGCCGCCGGGGAGCTGTTTTTT
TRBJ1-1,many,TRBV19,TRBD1,CASSIQQGANTEAFF,TGTGCCAGTAGTATCCAACAGGGGGCGAACACTGAAGCTTTCTTT
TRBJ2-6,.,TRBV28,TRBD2,CASRRGGANVLTF,TGTGCCAGCAGGCGGGGGGGGGCCAACGTCCTGACTTTC
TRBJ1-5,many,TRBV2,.,CASSEWGHSNQPQHF,TGTGCCAGCAGTGAGTGGGGACATAGCAATCAGCCCCAGCATTTT
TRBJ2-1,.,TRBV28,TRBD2,CASSFPRGTSGRTLYNEQFF,TGTGCCAGCAGTTTTCCCCGGGGGACTAGCGGGAGGACCCTATACAATGAGCAGTTCTTC
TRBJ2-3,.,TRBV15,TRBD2,CATSRVRGGRDTQYF,TGTGCCACCAGCAGAGTGCGGGGGGGGCGGGATACGCAGTATTTT
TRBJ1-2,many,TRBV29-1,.,CSVENRDNYGYTF,TGCAGCGTTGAAAACAGGGATAACTATGGCTACACCTTC
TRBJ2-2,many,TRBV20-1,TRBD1,CSARDFKDRVNTGELFF,TGCAGTGCTAGAGATTTCAAGGACAGGGTGAATACCGGGGAGCTGTTTTTT
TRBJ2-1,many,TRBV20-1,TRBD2,CSARDRASGREEQFF,TGCAGTGCTAGAGATCGGGCTAGCGGGAGAGAAGAGCAGTTCTTC
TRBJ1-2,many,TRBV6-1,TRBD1,CASSGKGGHPTYGYTF,TGTGCCAGCAGTGGCAAAGGGGGCCACCCTACGTATGGCTACACCTTC
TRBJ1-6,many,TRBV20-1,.,CSARVDRNSPLHF,TGCAGTGCTAGAGTGGACAGAAATTCACCCCTCCACTTT
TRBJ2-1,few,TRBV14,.,CASSQDIDNRRTSYNEQFF,TGTGCCAGCAGCCAAGATATAGATAATCGGCGGACCTCCTACAATGAGCAGTTCTTC
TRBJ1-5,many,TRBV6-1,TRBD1,CASRDRQGFDQPQHF,TGTGCCAGCAGGGACCGACAGGGATTCGATCAGCCCCAGCATTTT
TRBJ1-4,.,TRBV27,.,CASSLSLPRGRTNEKLFF,TGTGCCAGCAGTTTATCCCTCCCAAGGGGACGAACTAATGAAAAACTGTTTTTT
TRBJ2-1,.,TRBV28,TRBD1,CASSLNRGPPNEQFF,TGTGCCAGCAGTTTAAACAGGGGACCCCCTAATGAGCAGTTCTTC
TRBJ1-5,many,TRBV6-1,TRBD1,CASSDPIGQVNQPQHF,TGTGCCAGCAGTGACCCGATAGGACAGGTTAATCAGCCCCAGCATTTT
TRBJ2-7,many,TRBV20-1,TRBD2,CSAREGLANYEQYF,TGCAGTGCTAGAGAAGGACTAGCTAACTACGAGCAGTACTTC
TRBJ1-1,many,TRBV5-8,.,CASSLGGRKDTEAFF,TGTGCCAGCAGCTTGGGCGGCAGGAAGGACACTGAAGCTTTCTTT
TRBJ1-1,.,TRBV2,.,CASSITGQDAFF,TGTGCCAGCAGTATTACAGGGCAGGACGCTTTCTTT
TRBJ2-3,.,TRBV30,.,CAWNSGLTDTQYF,TGTGCCTGGAATAGCGGATTGACAGATACGCAGTATTTT
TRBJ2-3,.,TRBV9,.,CASSVALITDTQYF,TGTGCCAGCAGCGTAGCTTTAATAACAGATACGCAGTATTTT
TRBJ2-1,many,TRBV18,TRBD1,CASSGGQARPGEQFF,TGTGCCAGCTCAGGAGGACAGGCGCGCCCCGGGGAGCAGTTCTTC
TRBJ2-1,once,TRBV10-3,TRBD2,CAIRREGGYNERFF,TGTGCCATCAGGCGGGAGGGCGGCTACAATGAGCGGTTCTTC
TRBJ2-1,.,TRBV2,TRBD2,CASSVGLAGGKVSYNEQFF,TGTGCCAGCAGTGTGGGGCTAGCGGGGGGCAAGGTCTCCTACAATGAGCAGTTCTTC
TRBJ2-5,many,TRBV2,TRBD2,CASKWETGGETQYF,TGTGCCAGCAAATGGGAGACGGGGGGGGAGACCCAGTACTTC
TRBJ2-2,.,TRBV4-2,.,CASSLAESAPGELFF,TGTGCCAGCAGCCTCGCGGAGTCAGCGCCCGGGGAGCTGTTTTTT
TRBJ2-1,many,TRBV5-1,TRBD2,CASSSGLAGGMGYNEQFF,TGCGCCAGCAGCTCTGGACTAGCGGGGGGCATGGGCTACAATGAGCAGTTCTTC
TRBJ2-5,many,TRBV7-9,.,CASSHGQGGIRMETQYF,TGTGCCAGCAGCCACGGACAGGGAGGGATAAGGATGGAGACCCAGTACTTC
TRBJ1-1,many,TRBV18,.,CASCQGAGNTEAFF,TGTGCCAGCTGCCAGGGCGCGGGGAACACTGAAGCTTTCTTT
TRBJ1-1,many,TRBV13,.,CASSPRWDTRASTEAFF,TGTGCCAGCAGCCCCAGGTGGGACACTAGAGCGAGCACTGAAGCTTTCTTT
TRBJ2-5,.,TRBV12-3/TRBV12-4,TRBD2,CASSETGLAGSEETQYF,TGTGCCAGCAGTGAAACAGGACTAGCGGGAAGCGAAGAGACCCAGTACTTC
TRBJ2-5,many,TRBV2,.,CASRSGTVQETQYF,TGTGCCAGCAGGTCCGGGACTGTCCAAGAGACCCAGTACTTC
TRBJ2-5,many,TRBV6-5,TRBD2,CASSSNPGGGQETQYF,TGTGCCAGCAGTTCAAACCCCGGGGGGGGGCAAGAGACCCAGTACTTC
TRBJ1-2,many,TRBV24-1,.,CATSDTVDYYGYTF,TGTGCCACCAGTGATACCGTCGACTACTATGGCTACACCTTC